The 21 T cell receptor beta chains in this list originate from one sample, sequenced in a study of OX40 agonist ivuxolimab in advanced cancers. The assay was immunoSEQ multiplex PCR, and TCRdb's table has in-frame clones only and misses some. This table holds about 89,000 clones, about 82% found once. The sample in question was CD4+ or CD8+ T cells sorted from blood, obtained in a trial of the OX40 agonist ivuxolimab. The receptors shown here come from an adult with an advanced solid tumor such as melanoma, head and neck, liver or kidney cancer.

This chain joins TRBV18 and TRBJ1-2, with TRBD1 as a possible D gene (5 bases). The germline V and J ends were trimmed by 6 bases and 2 bases, with 13 bases remaining between them. This CDR3 is built from 14 residues. CDR1 and CDR2 (germline): KGHSH, LQKENI. CDR3 sequence (DNA): TGTGCCAGCTCCCCTGGCAGGGACAACTATGGCTACACCTTC. Encoded protein: CASSPGRDNYGYTF.

The chain has TRBV19 and TRBJ1-3; no reliable D call. V lost 7 bases and J lost 2, with 6 bases in between. The CDR3 contains 12 residues. Looked up from germline, CDR1 is LNHDA and CDR2 is SQIVND (reference sequence). CDR3 coding DNA: TGTGCCAGTATCGCACCTGGAAACACCATATATTTT. Translating gives CASIAPGNTIYF.

Note on this clone: This same CDR3 is encoded by further DNA sequences in the sample. The chain combines TRBV5-1 with TRBJ1-2; D is ambiguous. V lost 1 base to trimming and J lost 5 bases, with 9 bases between them. CDR3 length equals 13 residues. From germline, CDR1 is SGHRS and CDR2 YFSETQ. CDR3 DNA sequence: TGCGCCAGCAGCTTGAACCAGAATTATGGCTACACCTTC. Amino acid sequence: CASSLNQNYGYTF.

This sequence joins TRBV21-1 and TRBJ1-5. TRBV21-1 is an annotated pseudogene. The CDR3 is 15 amino acids. The CDR3 reads CASSKRDRHNQPQHF. The CDR3 DNA follows: TGTGCCAGCAGCAAAAGGGACCGGCACAATCAGCCCCAGCATTTT.

This clone was detected a few times. This chain joins TRBV9 and TRBJ2-3, with TRBD1 identical over 8 bases. J was trimmed by 6 bases and V by 0 bases; bases with no gene match: 6. The germline V gene encodes CDR1 SGDLS and CDR2 YYNGEE. The CDR3 is made up of 15 amino acids. In DNA, the CDR3 is TGTGCCAGCAGCGTAGGTGGACAGGGAGGCGATACGCAGTATTTT. Amino acid sequence: CASSVGGQGGDTQYF.

This clone has more than one count but fewer than ten. V and J are TRBV5-5 and TRBJ2-7, with 9 bases fitting TRBD1. The V gene's germline CDR1 is SGHKS and CDR2 YYEKEE (reference sequence). This CDR3 has 14 residues. V shed 4 bases and J 3 bases; nucleotides not matched to a gene: 5. The CDR3 reads CASSHPGQGYEQYF. In DNA, the CDR3 is TGTGCCAGCAGCCATCCGGGACAGGGCTACGAGCAGTACTTC.

V gene TRBV7-3 combines with J gene TRBJ2-1, with D possibly matching TRBD2 (6 bases). Germline-derived CDR1 and CDR2 are SGHTA and FQGTGA. The CDR3 has 13 residues. Trimming removed 5 bases from V and 10 bases from J, with 15 bases in between. In DNA, the CDR3 is TGTGCCAGCAGCGGACCGGGGGTCAGAGAGCAGTTCTTC. Translation: CASSGPGVREQFF. The entire variable domain, with the rest obtained from reference TRBV7-3 and TRBJ2-1, is as follows: GAGVSQTPSNKVTEKGKYVELRCDPISGHTALYWYRQSLGQGPEFLIYFQGTGAADDSGLPNDRFFAVRPEGSVSTLKIQRTERGDSAVYLCASSGPGVREQFFGPGTRLTVL.

The rearrangement uses TRBV5-4 and TRBJ1-2; 7 bases match TRBD1. CDR3 length: 14 amino acids. The V segment lost 5 bases and the J segment 7 bases; nucleotides outside the gene matches: 11. The germline V gene has CDR1 SGHNT and CDR2 YYREEE (reference sequence). The CDR3 here is CASRREAGGAGYTF. The CDR3 DNA reads TGTGCCAGCAGGAGGGAGGCAGGGGGTGCTGGCTACACCTTC.

This sequence joins TRBV7-9 and TRBJ1-4; D perhaps matches TRBD1 (6 bases). The germline CDR1 and CDR2 sequences are SEHNR and FQNEAQ (reference sequence). The CDR3 loop spans 12 amino acids. V gave up 5 bases and J gave up 9 bases, with 10 bases separating them. CDR3 nucleotides: TGTGCCAGCAGCCCCCAGGGGCAAAAACTGTTTTTT. It is translated as CASSPQGQKLFF.

CDR3 loop: CAWGRQGAGEQFF. The CDR3, as DNA: TGTGCCTGGGGCCGACAGGGGGCGGGAGAGCAGTTCTTC. The chain recombines TRBV30 with TRBJ2-1, with 10 bases aligning to TRBD1. The CDR3 contains 13 residues. V gave up 5 bases and J gave up 10 bases; unmatched junction bases: 8. In germline, CDR1 is GTSNPN, CDR2 SVGIG (reference sequence).

This clone was counted only a few times. The chain joins TRBV7-3 to TRBJ1-2, with 8 bases lining up with TRBD1. With V trimmed by 5 bases and J by 2 bases, 10 bases remained unmatched. Germline CDR1 SGHTA, CDR2 FQGTGA. The length of the CDR3 is 16 residues. The CDR3: CASSLTGTGVNYGYTF. The CDR3, as DNA: TGTGCCAGCAGCCTCACCGGGACAGGTGTCAACTATGGCTACACCTTC. The entire variable domain, with the rest obtained from reference TRBV7-3 and TRBJ1-2, is as follows: GAGVSQTPSNKVTEKGKYVELRCDPISGHTALYWYRQSLGQGPEFLIYFQGTGAADDSGLPNDRFFAVRPEGSVSTLKIQRTERGDSAVYLCASSLTGTGVNYGYTFGSGTRLTVV.

The sample holds one count of this clone. The chain uses TRBV29-1 and TRBJ2-6; D ambiguous. Germline V CDR1 and CDR2: SQVTM, ANQGSEA. The CDR3 totals 13 residues. V was clipped by 5 bases and J by 0 bases, with 5 bases between them. CDR3 bases: TGCAGCGTTATGAGCTCTGGGGCCAACGTCCTGACTTTC. Translated, it gives CSVMSSGANVLTF.

This clone is a singleton in its sample. The chain has TRBV5-1 and TRBJ2-3; 10 bases are shared with TRBD2. Germline CDR1 is SGHRS and CDR2 is YFSETQ. CDR3 length: 20 residues. V gave up 3 bases and J gave up 4 bases; unmatched junction bases: 20. The CDR3 is CASSYTLAGSAGGPPDTQYF. For the CDR3, the DNA is TGCGCCAGCAGCTATACACTGGCGGGCTCAGCGGGAGGGCCCCCAGATACGCAGTATTTT. Based on the CDR3 plus reference TRBV5-1 and TRBJ2-3, the full variable domain is KAGVTQTPRYLIKTRGQQVTLSCSPISGHRSVSWYQQTPGQGLQFLFEYFSETQRNKGNFPGRFSGRQFSNSRSEMNVSTLELGDSALYLCASSYTLAGSAGGPPDTQYFGPGTRLTVL.

This sequence joins TRBV29-1 and TRBJ1-4; D possibly corresponds to TRBD1 (5 bases). The germline V gene encodes CDR1 SQVTM and CDR2 ANQGSEA. This CDR3 comprises 12 residues. V was trimmed by 6 bases and J by 8 bases, leaving 13 bases between them. CDR3 coding DNA: TGCAGCGTCGCCGAGGGGAACGAAAAACTGTTTTTT. Protein: CSVAEGNEKLFF.

V usage is TRBV30 and J usage is TRBJ1-5; D unclear. The V end lost 0 bases, the J end lost 0 bases, and 3 bases lay between the germline ends. The CDR3 is 13 amino acids. The germline V gene encodes CDR1 GTSNPN and CDR2 SVGIG (reference sequence). The CDR3 protein is CAWSVASNQPQHF. The CDR3 DNA reads TGTGCCTGGAGTGTGGCTAGCAATCAGCCCCAGCATTTT.

This clone came up once. The chain combines TRBV29-1 with TRBJ1-3; no definite D call. Germline V lookup: CDR1 SQVTM, CDR2 ANQGSEA. The CDR3 runs 14 residues. Trimming pared 5 bases from V and 2 bases from J, leaving 13 bases between. CDR3 bases: TGCAGCGTTAGCAGTTTCTCGACTGGAAACACCATATATTTT. Amino acid sequence: CSVSSFSTGNTIYF.

V usage is TRBV5-1 and J usage is TRBJ1-2; 10 nucleotides line up with TRBD1. Trimming cost V 3 bases and J 7 bases; bases outside gene matches: 6. The CDR3 is 14 residues long. Germline V lookup: CDR1 SGHRS, CDR2 YFSETQ. The CDR3 DNA reads as TGCGCCAGCAGCTCCTCGTGGGACAGGGGTGGCTACACCTTC. This gives the protein CASSSSWDRGGYTF.

This chain joins TRBV2 and TRBJ2-1; a possible D gene is TRBD2 (7 bases). The germline gives CDR1 SNHLY, CDR2 FYNNEI. V was shortened by 8 bases and J by 5 bases, with 19 bases between the two germline ends. CDR3 length equals 15 residues. The CDR3 DNA reads as TGTGCCAGCCCTACTAGGGCGGGGGCGAACAATGAGCAGTTCTTC. Amino acid sequence: CASPTRAGANNEQFF.

This clone was detected a few times. The gene calls are TRBV19 and TRBJ2-1, with TRBD1 identical over 8 bases. The CDR3 loop spans 14 amino acids. Trimming removed 10 bases from V and 10 bases from J; junction bases left unmatched: 15. CDR1 is LNHDA, CDR2 SQIVND, per germline (reference sequence). CDR3 in DNA: TGTGCCACCCGGGACAGGCCTTCCTCGGGGGAGCAGTTCTTC. Encoded protein: CATRDRPSSGEQFF.

This sequence joins TRBV30 and TRBJ2-5; 13 bases agree with TRBD2. The V segment lost 2 bases and the J segment 5 bases; nucleotides outside the gene matches: 2. The germline V gene encodes CDR1 GTSNPN and CDR2 SVGIG (reference sequence). This CDR3 has 14 residues. The CDR3 region is CAWSPGLAGETQYF. DNA for the CDR3: TGTGCCTGGAGTCCGGGACTAGCGGGGGAGACCCAGTACTTC.

The V call is TRBV6-5, the J call TRBJ1-6; D is unresolved. CDR1 and CDR2 (germline): MNHEY, SVGAGI. Trimming pared 2 bases from V and 9 bases from J, leaving 11 bases between. This CDR3 contains 14 residues. In nucleotides, the CDR3 is TGTGCCAGCAGTTACAGTGGCCAGCTTTCACCCCTCCACTTT. Its protein product is CASSYSGQLSPLHF.